This TCR beta chain was found in a study of regulatory T cells in long-lasting Graves disease. According to the study, TCR beta libraries were built with iRepertoire HTBI primers and CDR3-region Arm-PCR. One entry per CDR3 protein, called by TCRdb with MiXCR from the multiplex PCR reads. The sample has 530,000 or so distinct CDR3 sequences, roughly 14% seen once. Details on this clonotype: Its antigen is as yet unknown. The junction shows a germline mismatch at one end, possibly a read error.

The time point here: newly diagnosed GD, antithyroid drugs for less than 3 months. PBMC RNA was the source of the TCR library. From germline, CDR1 is ENHRY and CDR2 SYGVKD. CDR3 size: 13 residues. Study-level findings and limits: New patients shared about 910 public clonotypes, and persistent patients shared more, with under 3,000.

These records were also assigned to another study, of T cells in Graves' hyperthyroidism and ophthalmopathy.

This specimen consisted of peripheral blood mononuclear cells (PBMCs), obtained at new diagnosis, from a patient treated with antithyroid drugs. The sequence was obtained from a man in his thirties or forties with Graves disease. The chain uses TRBV10-3 and TRBJ1-4; D might be TRBD1 (5 bases). The CDR3 DNA sequence: TGTGTCATCAGTGAGACAGAGTCGGAAAAACTGTTTTTT. Its protein is CVISETESEKLFF.